These 24 T cell receptor beta chains were all obtained from the same sample, sequenced in a study of shared clonotypes between healthy human individuals. Data came from immunoSEQ multiplex PCR; TCRdb stores just in-frame clones and leaves some out. The sample has over 2 million clones, 85% to 95% seen once. The sample comprised naive CD4+ T cells sorted from blood. Sample subset: CD45RA+ positively selected. These receptors all come from a man aged 18 to 29 in good health.

V usage is TRBV7-9 and J usage is TRBJ2-2; the D gene is possibly TRBD2 (6 bases). This CDR3 comprises 14 residues. Germline V CDR1 and CDR2: SEHNR, FQNEAQ (reference sequence). V lost 7 bases to trimming and J lost 5 bases, with 14 bases between them. CDR3: CASIPGEATGELFF. The CDR3 nucleotides read TGTGCCAGCATCCCCGGGGAGGCGACCGGGGAGCTGTTTTTT.

This chain joins TRBV6-6 and TRBJ1-1, with D possibly matching TRBD1 (6 bases). Trimming stripped 8 bases from V and 10 bases from J, with 17 bases between. This CDR3 has 12 amino acids. Per germline, CDR1 MNHNY and CDR2 SVGAGI (reference sequence). The CDR3 region has the DNA TGTGCCAGCTCAGGGGCTACCCGATCAGCTTTCTTT. It specifies CASSGATRSAFF.

V and J are TRBV2 and TRBJ2-7, with D tentatively TRBD1 (6 bases). CDR3 length: 14 amino acids. Germline V gene lookup returns CDR1 SNHLY and CDR2 FYNNEI. V lost 3 bases and J 5 bases, leaving 14 bases between the germline ends. The CDR3 DNA reads TGTGCCAGCAGTGATCAGGGGAATGGTAACGAGCAGTACTTC. This sequence encodes CASSDQGNGNEQYF.

V gene TRBV5-1 combines with J gene TRBJ2-2; D is ambiguous. The CDR3 contains 15 residues. Germline V CDR1 and CDR2: SGHRS, YFSETQ. The V end was cut by 4 bases, the J end by 5 bases, with 15 bases between. CDR3 amino acids: CASSPTPSRTGELFF. Here the CDR3 DNA reads TGCGCCAGCAGCCCTACCCCTTCAAGGACCGGGGAGCTGTTTTTT.

The chain combines TRBV6-5 with TRBJ1-1, with TRBD1 identical over 7 bases. The CDR3 runs to 13 residues. The germline V gene encodes CDR1 MNHEY and CDR2 SVGAGI. V was pared by 3 bases and J by 8 bases, with 6 bases of the junction left unmatched. The CDR3 is CASSYYRDREAFF. The CDR3 region has the DNA TGTGCCAGCAGTTATTACCGGGACAGAGAAGCTTTCTTT.

V usage is TRBV5-6 and J usage is TRBJ2-6, with D possibly TRBD2 on 5 matching bases. Per the germline V gene, CDR1 is SGHDT and CDR2 is YYEEEE. Deletions cut 5 bases from V and 4 bases from J, with 10 bases between. The CDR3 totals 14 residues. The CDR3 here is CASRGRTGANVLTF. CDR3 DNA sequence: TGTGCCAGCAGAGGGAGAACAGGGGCCAACGTCCTGACTTTC.

The V call is TRBV28, the J call TRBJ1-5; TRBD1 is a possible D gene (5 bases). CDR3 length equals 12 residues. Trimming took 5 bases from V and 7 from J, leaving 9 bases between them. Germline values: CDR1 MDHEN, CDR2 SYDVKM. DNA of the CDR3: TGTGCCAGCAGTGCAGGGAGCCAGCCCCAGCATTTT. Residues: CASSAGSQPQHF.

The chain employs TRBV9 and TRBJ1-2; 8 bases map to TRBD1. V trimming: 4 bases; J trimming: 4 bases; junction bases outside the gene matches: 6. Germline CDR1 and CDR2: SGDLS and YYNGEE. This CDR3 contains 14 residues. Here the CDR3 DNA reads TGTGCCAGCAGCCCCGGGACAGGAACCTATGGCTACACCTTC. It codes for CASSPGTGTYGYTF.

V is TRBV29-1 and J is TRBJ2-7; a weak D match, TRBD1 (5 bases). Germline lookup yields CDR1 SQVTM and CDR2 ANQGSEA. V lost 6 bases to trimming and J lost 0 bases, with 12 bases between them. The CDR3 totals 13 residues. CDR3 sequence (DNA): TGCAGCGTCGCCAGGGAAAGCTCCTACGAGCAGTACTTC. This gives the protein CSVARESSYEQYF.

V is TRBV4-1 and J is TRBJ2-1, with TRBD2 identical over 8 bases. J gave up 3 bases and V 3 bases, and 1 base lay outside the gene matches. Germline assignment: CDR1 MGHRA and CDR2 YSYEKL. The CDR3 is 14 residues long. The CDR3, as DNA: TGCGCCAGCAGCCACAGCGGGAGCTACAATGAGCAGTTCTTC. It encodes CASSHSGSYNEQFF.

The chain is built from TRBV2 and TRBJ2-7; 7 nucleotides agree with TRBD1. The CDR3 is 13 residues long. The V and J ends lost 6 bases and 2 bases, in that order; junction bases with no gene match: 4. Germline CDR1 and CDR2: SNHLY and FYNNEI. CDR3 bases: TGTGCCAGCAGACAGACAGGGACCTACGAGCAGTACTTC. Its protein product is CASRQTGTYEQYF.

The rearrangement links TRBV9 to TRBJ2-3; a weak D match, TRBD2 (6 bases). Trimming cost V 2 bases and J 2 bases, with 9 bases left between them. The germline V gene has CDR1 SGDLS and CDR2 YYNGEE. This CDR3 contains 14 residues. The CDR3 here is CASSVAGPTDTQYF. CDR3 DNA sequence: TGTGCCAGCAGCGTGGCGGGGCCCACAGATACGCAGTATTTT.

This rearrangement joins TRBV12-5 to TRBJ1-2; no firm D call. The CDR3 spans 13 residues. The germline V and J ends were trimmed by 0 bases and 8 bases, with 10 bases remaining between them. CDR1 is LGHNT, CDR2 FRNRAP, per germline. CDR3 region: CASGLVPGFGYTF. The CDR3 region has the DNA TGTGCTAGTGGTTTGGTACCCGGGTTCGGCTACACCTTC.

V is TRBV11-2 and J is TRBJ2-7; 7 nucleotides align to TRBD2. V trimming: 2 bases; J trimming: 1 base; junction bases outside the gene matches: 5. The CDR3 is made up of 15 amino acids. Germline V gene data show CDR1 as SGHAT and CDR2 as FQNNGV. The CDR3 nucleotides are TGTGCCAGCAGCTTATTGTCTAGCGGTTCCTACGAGCAGTACTTC. Its protein is CASSLLSSGSYEQYF.

As to this clone: The sample contains more than one DNA sequence encoding this CDR3. The V call is TRBV5-1, the J call TRBJ1-1; D uncertain. The V gene's germline CDR1 is SGHRS and CDR2 YFSETQ. V lost 1 base and J 1 base, leaving 5 bases between the germline ends. The CDR3 is made up of 13 amino acids. CDR3 in DNA: TGCGCCAGCAGCTTGCGGGAGAACACTGAAGCTTTCTTT. This translates into CASSLRENTEAFF.

Comment on this clone: Other DNA sequences in this specimen translate into the identical CDR3. CDR3 bases: TGTGCCAGCAGTCGGGGGAGTAGCAATCAGCCCCAGCATTTT. It codes for CASSRGSSNQPQHF. This chain uses TRBV6-5 with TRBJ1-5, with a weak D call TRBD1 (5 bases). The CDR3 sequence is 14 residues long. The germline V gene has CDR1 MNHEY and CDR2 SVGAGI. Trimming removed 5 bases from V and 0 bases from J, with 8 bases in between.

The chain joins TRBV7-9 to TRBJ2-4; D possibly matches TRBD1 or TRBD2 (7 bases each). Germline loops: CDR1 SEHNR, CDR2 FQNEAQ (reference sequence). Trimming removed 5 bases at V and 1 base at J, with 15 bases between. The CDR3 has 16 residues. The CDR3 DNA is TGTGCCAGCAGCCAAAGGGAGGGGGCGGCCAAAAACATTCAGTACTTC. Its protein product is CASSQREGAAKNIQYF.

The chain uses TRBV18 and TRBJ1-3; D unresolved. The V end lost 5 bases, the J end lost 4 bases, and 6 bases lay between the germline ends. CDR3 length equals 12 residues. Per germline, CDR1 KGHSH and CDR2 LQKENI. The CDR3 sequence is CASSYIGNTIYF. The CDR3 coding sequence is TGTGCCAGCTCATACATCGGAAACACCATATATTTT.

The rearrangement uses TRBV4-1 and TRBJ2-7; maybe TRBD1 (7 bases). Germline V gene sequence: CDR1 MGHRA, CDR2 YSYEKL. The CDR3 spans 13 residues. V lost 2 bases, J lost 6 bases, and 11 bases lay in between. In nucleotides, the CDR3 is TGCGCCAGCAGCCAACCAGGGGGGATCGAGCAGTACTTC. This translates into CASSQPGGIEQYF.

V is TRBV10-3 and J is TRBJ2-1; 10 nucleotides match TRBD2. There are 14 residues in the CDR3. J lost 9 bases, V lost 8 bases, and 10 bases had no gene match. In germline, CDR1 is ENHRY, CDR2 SYGVKD. The CDR3 protein is CAIGQLAGAGEQFF. The CDR3 bases are TGTGCCATCGGACAGCTAGCGGGAGCTGGTGAGCAGTTCTTC.

This clone showed up just once. The rearrangement uses TRBV11-3 and TRBJ2-3; TRBD1 aligns across 7 bases. The CDR3 is made up of 12 amino acids. Germline assignment: CDR1 SGHNT and CDR2 YENEEA. Losses at the gene ends were 5 bases for V and 6 bases for J; bases not matched to a gene: 2. The CDR3: CASSNRGDTQYF. The CDR3 region has the DNA TGTGCCAGCAGCAACAGGGGCGATACGCAGTATTTT.

The chain links TRBV29-1 to TRBJ2-7; D may be TRBD1 (5 bases). The CDR3 contains 14 residues. Trimming shortened V by 7 bases and J by 2 bases, and 18 bases separated the two germline ends. Germline loops: CDR1 SQVTM, CDR2 ANQGSEA. CDR3 nucleotides: TGCAGCGCTGTTGGGGCAGGAAAAACCTACGAGCAGTACTTC. The encoded protein is CSAVGAGKTYEQYF.

The gene calls are TRBV6-1 and TRBJ2-7; no clear D gene. Between the trimmed V and J ends, which lost 2 bases and 4 bases, there was a span of 12 bases. The CDR3 spans 14 residues. Germline V gene sequence: CDR1 MNHNS, CDR2 SASEGT. This CDR3 reads CASSETGTLYEQYF. Written as DNA, the CDR3 is TGTGCCAGCAGTGAAACCGGCACACTGTACGAGCAGTACTTC.

This rearrangement joins TRBV4-1 to TRBJ2-1; 8 positions agree with TRBD1. In germline, CDR1 is MGHRA, CDR2 YSYEKL. This CDR3 has 15 residues. V gave up 2 bases and J gave up 6 bases; unmatched junction bases: 6. The CDR3 DNA sequence: TGCGCCAGCAGCCAATATATCCAGGGGGCCAATGAGCAGTTCTTC. Translating it yields CASSQYIQGANEQFF.